The entry that follows covers one T cell receptor beta chain sequence. The source of the sample is a study of blood T cell repertoires in COVID-19. On the study more broadly: Samples taken during acute and convalescent COVID-19 were collected in the United States, Italy and Spain. Nucleic acid was either cDNA or gDNA, and it came from T cells, B-cell-depleted T cells, or PBMCs.

The V gene lost 4 bases and the J gene lost 4 bases, with 14 bases spanning the gap. In germline, CDR1 is SGHRS, CDR2 YFSETQ. The CDR3 contains 14 residues. The method was immunoSEQ multiplex PCR; TCRdb's version includes in-frame clones alone and lacks a portion of them. The sample has 100,000 to 150,000 clones; around 76% are singletons. This rearrangement joins TRBV5-1 to TRBJ1-2, with a possible D match to TRBD1 (6 bases). The sequence came from a man aged 55-75 years with acute or convalescent COVID-19. Sequenced material: peripheral blood. This CDR3 is CASSLSGELYGYTF. Here the CDR3 DNA reads TGCGCCAGCAGCCTATCAGGGGAACTCTATGGCTACACCTTC.